The 13 T cell receptor beta chains given below trace back to one sample, sequenced in a study of shared clonotypes between healthy human individuals. The method was immunoSEQ multiplex PCR; TCRdb's version includes in-frame clones alone and lacks a portion of them. Altogether about 2,500,000 clones are present, around 94% being singletons, with the ten largest covering 0.11% to 0.15%. Sequencing was done on a sample of naive CD4+ T cells sorted from blood. Subset: CD45RA+ positively selected. These receptors originate from a man aged 18 to 29 in good health.

This sequence joins TRBV5-1 and TRBJ2-7; 12 nucleotides match TRBD2. Germline V gene lookup returns CDR1 SGHRS and CDR2 YFSETQ. The CDR3 is 16 residues long. With 4 bases clipped from V and 3 bases from J, the junction kept 8 bases outside the gene matches. CDR3: CASSTGLAGVNYEQYF. Written as DNA, the CDR3 is TGCGCCAGCAGCACGGGACTAGCGGGCGTCAACTACGAGCAGTACTTC.

CDR3 residues: CASSQPGREEQFF. In nucleotides, the CDR3 is TGTGCCAGCAGCCAACCGGGACGAGAGGAGCAGTTCTTC. The J gene is TRBJ2-1, the V gene TRBV5-8; D is possibly TRBD1 or TRBD2 (5 bases each). Between the trimmed V and J ends, which lost 4 bases and 10 bases, there was a span of 15 bases. The CDR3 consists of 13 residues. Germline assignment: CDR1 SGHTS and CDR2 YDEGEE.

This chain links TRBV6-1 with TRBJ2-3; unclear D gene. The CDR3 loop spans 12 amino acids. In germline, CDR1 is MNHNS, CDR2 SASEGT. V dropped 10 bases and J dropped 2 bases, with 10 bases sitting between them. Here the CDR3 reads CATDGSTDTQYF. The CDR3 bases are TGTGCCACGGACGGATCCACAGATACGCAGTATTTT.

A note on this clone: Other DNA sequences within the sample encode an identical CDR3. The chain uses TRBV7-8 and TRBJ2-7; 12 nucleotides agree with TRBD2. CDR1 SGHVS and CDR2 FQNEAQ come from the germline V gene. This CDR3 comprises 13 residues. The V gene end was trimmed by 3 bases and the J gene end by 7 bases; junction bases not matched to a gene: 1. CDR3 sequence reads: CASSFGLAGEQYF. The CDR3 DNA sequence: TGTGCCAGCAGCTTTGGACTAGCGGGGGAGCAGTACTTC.

As concerns this clone: Different DNA sequences within this sample yield the same CDR3. The V call is TRBV5-1, the J call TRBJ2-3; a possible D gene is TRBD1 (6 bases). Germline loops: CDR1 SGHRS, CDR2 YFSETQ. Trimming took 0 bases from V and 1 from J, leaving 6 bases between them. The CDR3 runs 14 residues. CDR3 in DNA: TGCGCCAGCAGCTTGGGGGGGCGCACAGATACGCAGTATTTT. This translates into CASSLGGRTDTQYF.

V gene TRBV30 combines with J gene TRBJ2-3; TRBD1 might be the D (5 bases). The germline V gene has CDR1 GTSNPN and CDR2 SVGIG (reference sequence). Between the trimmed V and J ends, which lost 2 bases and 5 bases, there was a span of 17 bases. This CDR3 contains 15 residues. The chain's CDR3 is CAWSLLQGLGDTQYF. The CDR3, as DNA: TGTGCCTGGAGTTTATTGCAGGGCCTGGGAGATACGCAGTATTTT.

The J gene is TRBJ2-1, the V gene TRBV11-2; the D gene could be TRBD1 or TRBD2 (5 bases each). CDR3 length: 15 residues. The V end was cut by 4 bases, the J end by 2 bases, with 12 bases between. Per the germline V gene, CDR1 is SGHAT and CDR2 is FQNNGV. As DNA, the CDR3 is TGTGCCAGCAGCTCCCGGGGCGGAACCTACAATGAGCAGTTCTTC. This translates into CASSSRGGTYNEQFF.

This chain joins TRBV9 and TRBJ2-1, with D unresolved. Germline CDR1 and CDR2: SGDLS and YYNGEE. Trimming cost V 0 bases and J 0 bases, with 13 bases left between them. This CDR3 has 17 residues. The CDR3, as DNA: TGTGCCAGCAGCGTAGAGGCGGCTTGGAGCTCCTACAATGAGCAGTTCTTC. Its translation: CASSVEAAWSSYNEQFF.

The J gene is TRBJ1-1, the V gene TRBV5-1; tentative D call: TRBD1 (5 bases). The V end was cut by 4 bases, the J end by 4 bases, with 17 bases between. CDR1 is SGHRS and CDR2 is YFSETQ in the germline V gene. The CDR3 loop spans 15 amino acids. The CDR3 here is CASSGGTPAPTEAFF. The CDR3, as DNA: TGCGCCAGCAGCGGCGGGACGCCGGCACCCACTGAAGCTTTCTTT.

This clone was recorded once. The V call is TRBV18, the J call TRBJ2-3, with D perhaps TRBD1 or TRBD2 (5 bases each). The V end was cut by 4 bases, the J end by 4 bases, with 18 bases between. Germline V gene data show CDR1 as KGHSH and CDR2 as LQKENI. The CDR3 runs to 16 residues. The CDR3 spells CASSQGRGPGPDTQYF. CDR3 bases: TGTGCCAGCTCACAGGGACGGGGTCCGGGCCCAGATACGCAGTATTTT.

CDR3 bases: TGTGCCAGCAGTTACGGAGTCATGGAGTACACCGGGGAGCTGTTTTTT. As protein: CASSYGVMEYTGELFF. This rearrangement joins TRBV6-5 to TRBJ2-2, with D uncertain. This CDR3 comprises 16 residues. CDR1 MNHEY and CDR2 SVGAGI come from the germline V gene. V was cut by 2 bases and J by 3 bases, with 13 bases left in between.

V usage is TRBV19 and J usage is TRBJ1-5; D is perhaps TRBD1 (5 bases). V lost 6 bases and J lost 0, with 12 bases in between. CDR3 length equals 15 residues. In germline, CDR1 is LNHDA, CDR2 SQIVND (reference sequence). The CDR3 spells CASSAWGDSNQPQHF. The CDR3, as DNA: TGTGCCAGTAGCGCCTGGGGGGATAGCAATCAGCCCCAGCATTTT.

V usage is TRBV7-6 and J usage is TRBJ1-4; a possible D gene is TRBD1 (5 bases). Germline V gene data show CDR1 as SGHVS and CDR2 as FNYEAQ. The germline V and J ends were trimmed by 5 bases and 7 bases, with 20 bases remaining between them. The CDR3 has 16 amino acids. CDR3 region: CASSASTRQRGEKLFF. CDR3 sequence (DNA): TGTGCCAGCAGCGCTTCGACCCGGCAAAGGGGTGAAAAACTGTTTTTT.